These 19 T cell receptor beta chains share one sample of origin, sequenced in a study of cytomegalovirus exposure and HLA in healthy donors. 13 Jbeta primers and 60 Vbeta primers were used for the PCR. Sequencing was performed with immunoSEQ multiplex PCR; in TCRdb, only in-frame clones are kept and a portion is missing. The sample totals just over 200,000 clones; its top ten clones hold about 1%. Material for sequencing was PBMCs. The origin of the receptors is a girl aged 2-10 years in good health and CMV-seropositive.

CDR3 nucleotides: TGTGCCAGCAGTTTAAATCCCGGACTAGCGGGAGGAGAGACCCAGTACTTC. It codes for CASSLNPGLAGGETQYF. The chain couples TRBV27 to TRBJ2-5; 14 bases are a match to TRBD2. The CDR3 has 17 residues. The germline gives CDR1 MNHEY, CDR2 SMNVEV (reference sequence). Trimming cost V 2 bases and J 4 bases; bases outside gene matches: 6.

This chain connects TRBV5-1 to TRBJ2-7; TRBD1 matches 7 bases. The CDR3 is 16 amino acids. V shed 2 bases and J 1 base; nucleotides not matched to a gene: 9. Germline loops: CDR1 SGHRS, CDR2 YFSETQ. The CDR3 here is CASSFIEQGNSYEQYF. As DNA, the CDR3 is TGCGCCAGCAGCTTTATCGAACAGGGGAATTCCTACGAGCAGTACTTC. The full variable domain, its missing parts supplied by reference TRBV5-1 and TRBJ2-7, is KAGVTQTPRYLIKTRGQQVTLSCSPISGHRSVSWYQQTPGQGLQFLFEYFSETQRNKGNFPGRFSGRQFSNSRSEMNVSTLELGDSALYLCASSFIEQGNSYEQYFGPGTRLTVT.

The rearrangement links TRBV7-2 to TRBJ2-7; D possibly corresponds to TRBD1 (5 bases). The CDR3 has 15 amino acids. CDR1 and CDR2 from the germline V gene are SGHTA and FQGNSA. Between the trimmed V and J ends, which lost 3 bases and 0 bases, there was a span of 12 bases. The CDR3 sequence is CASSLSWQGSYEQYF. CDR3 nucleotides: TGTGCCAGCAGCTTGTCTTGGCAGGGCTCCTACGAGCAGTACTTC. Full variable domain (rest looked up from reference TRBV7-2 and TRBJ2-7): GAGVSQSPSNKVTEKGKDVELRCDPISGHTALYWYRQSLGQGLEFLIYFQGNSAPDKSGLPSDRFSAERTGGSVSTLTIQRTQQEDSAVYLCASSLSWQGSYEQYFGPGTRLTVT.

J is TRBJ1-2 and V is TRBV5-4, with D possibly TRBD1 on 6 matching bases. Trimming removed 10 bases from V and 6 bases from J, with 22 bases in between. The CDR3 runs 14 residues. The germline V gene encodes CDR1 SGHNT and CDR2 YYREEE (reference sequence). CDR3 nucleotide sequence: TGTGCCTCCCTGGAGATTACGGGGGGCAATGGCTACACCTTC. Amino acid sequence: CASLEITGGNGYTF.

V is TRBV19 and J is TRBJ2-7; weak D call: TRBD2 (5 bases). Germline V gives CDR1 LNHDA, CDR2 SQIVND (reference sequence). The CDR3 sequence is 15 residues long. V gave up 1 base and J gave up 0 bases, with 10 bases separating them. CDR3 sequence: CASSIVSDFSYEQYF. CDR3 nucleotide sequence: TGTGCCAGTAGTATAGTCTCGGACTTCTCCTACGAGCAGTACTTC. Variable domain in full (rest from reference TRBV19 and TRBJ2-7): DGGITQSPKYLFRKEGQNVTLSCEQNLNHDAMYWYRQDPGQGLRLIYYSQIVNDFQKGDIAEGYSVSREKKESFPLTVTSAQKNPTAFYLCASSIVSDFSYEQYFGPGTRLTVT.

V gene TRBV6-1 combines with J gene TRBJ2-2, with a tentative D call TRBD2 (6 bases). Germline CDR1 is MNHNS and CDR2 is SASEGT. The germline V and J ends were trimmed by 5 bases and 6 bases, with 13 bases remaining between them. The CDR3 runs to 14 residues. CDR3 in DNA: TGTGCCAGCAGTCAACCCCGGGACTCCGGGGAGCTGTTTTTT. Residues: CASSQPRDSGELFF.

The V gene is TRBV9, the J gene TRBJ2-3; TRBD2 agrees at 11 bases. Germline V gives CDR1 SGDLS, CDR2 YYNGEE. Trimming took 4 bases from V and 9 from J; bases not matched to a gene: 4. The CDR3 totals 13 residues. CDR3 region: CASSTGLAVTQYF. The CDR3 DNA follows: TGTGCCAGCAGCACGGGACTAGCGGTGACGCAGTATTTT.

The CDR3 here is CASSLVADNTEAFF. DNA for the CDR3: TGTGCCAGCAGCTTAGTAGCGGATAACACTGAAGCTTTCTTT. The chain uses TRBV7-8 and TRBJ1-1; D uncertain. CDR1 SGHVS and CDR2 FQNEAQ come from the germline V gene. The CDR3 runs to 14 residues. The germline V and J ends were trimmed by 1 base and 2 bases, with 8 bases remaining between them.

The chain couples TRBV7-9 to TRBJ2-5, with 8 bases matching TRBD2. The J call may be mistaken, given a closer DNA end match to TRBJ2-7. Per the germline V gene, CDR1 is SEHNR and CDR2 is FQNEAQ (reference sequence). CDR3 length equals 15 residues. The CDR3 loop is CASSSSIAGTYEQYF. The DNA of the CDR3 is TGTGCCAGCAGCTCGTCCATAGCGGGGACCTACGAGCAGTACTTC.

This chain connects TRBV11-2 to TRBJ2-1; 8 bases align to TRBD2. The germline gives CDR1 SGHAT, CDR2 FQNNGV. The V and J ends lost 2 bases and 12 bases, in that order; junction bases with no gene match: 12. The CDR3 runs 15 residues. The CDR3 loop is CASSLPLAGGGLQFF. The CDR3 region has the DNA TGTGCCAGCAGCTTACCATTAGCGGGCGGGGGGTTGCAGTTCTTC.

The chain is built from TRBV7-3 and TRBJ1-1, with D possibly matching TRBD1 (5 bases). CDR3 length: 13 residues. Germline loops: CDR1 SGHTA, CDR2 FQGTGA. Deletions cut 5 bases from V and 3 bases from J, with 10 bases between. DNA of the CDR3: TGTGCCAGCAGCCCAGGCAGGGACACTGAAGCTTTCTTT. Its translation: CASSPGRDTEAFF.

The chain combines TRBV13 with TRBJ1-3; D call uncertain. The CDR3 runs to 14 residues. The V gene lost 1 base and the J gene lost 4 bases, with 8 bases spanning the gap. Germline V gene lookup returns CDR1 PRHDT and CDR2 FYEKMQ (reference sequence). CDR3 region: CASSLDPRGNTIYF. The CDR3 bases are TGTGCCAGCAGCTTAGACCCCCGGGGAAACACCATATATTTT.

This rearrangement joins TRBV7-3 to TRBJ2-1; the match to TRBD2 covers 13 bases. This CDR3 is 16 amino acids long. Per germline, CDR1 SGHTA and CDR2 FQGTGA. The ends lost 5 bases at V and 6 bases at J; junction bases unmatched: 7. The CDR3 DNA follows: TGTGCCAGCAGCCAGAGGGGACTAGCGGGAACCAATGAGCAGTTCTTC. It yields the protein CASSQRGLAGTNEQFF.

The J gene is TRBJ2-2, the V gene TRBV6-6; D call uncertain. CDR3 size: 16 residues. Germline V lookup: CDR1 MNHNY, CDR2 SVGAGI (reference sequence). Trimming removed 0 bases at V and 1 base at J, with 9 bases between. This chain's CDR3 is CASSYSASGNTGELFF. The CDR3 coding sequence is TGTGCCAGCAGTTACTCCGCCAGTGGGAACACCGGGGAGCTGTTTTTT.

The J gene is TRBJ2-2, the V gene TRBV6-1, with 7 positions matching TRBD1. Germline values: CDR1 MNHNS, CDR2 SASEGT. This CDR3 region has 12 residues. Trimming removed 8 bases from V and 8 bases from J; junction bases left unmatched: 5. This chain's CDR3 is CASLTGLGELFF. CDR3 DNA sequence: TGTGCCAGCCTGACAGGGCTAGGGGAGCTGTTTTTT.

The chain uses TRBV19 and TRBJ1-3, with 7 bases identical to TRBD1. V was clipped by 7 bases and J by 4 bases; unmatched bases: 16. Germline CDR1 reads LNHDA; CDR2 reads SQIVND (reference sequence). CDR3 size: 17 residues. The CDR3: CASMGPQEGGKGNTIYF. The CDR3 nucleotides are TGTGCCAGTATGGGCCCCCAAGAAGGGGGCAAAGGAAACACCATATATTTT. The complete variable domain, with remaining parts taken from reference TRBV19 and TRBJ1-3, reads DGGITQSPKYLFRKEGQNVTLSCEQNLNHDAMYWYRQDPGQGLRLIYYSQIVNDFQKGDIAEGYSVSREKKESFPLTVTSAQKNPTAFYLCASMGPQEGGKGNTIYFGEGSWLTVV.

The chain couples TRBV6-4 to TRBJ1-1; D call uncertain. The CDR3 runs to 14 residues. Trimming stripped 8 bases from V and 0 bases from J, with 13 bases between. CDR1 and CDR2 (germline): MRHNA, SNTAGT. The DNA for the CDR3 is TGTGCCAGCCGAGAATTTTACCTGAACACTGAAGCTTTCTTT. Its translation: CASREFYLNTEAFF.

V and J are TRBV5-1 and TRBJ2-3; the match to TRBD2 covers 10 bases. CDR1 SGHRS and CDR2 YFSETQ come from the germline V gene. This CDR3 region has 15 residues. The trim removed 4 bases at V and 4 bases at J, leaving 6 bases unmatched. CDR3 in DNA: TGCGCCAGCAGCCCAGGGACTAGCGAGGCAGATACGCAGTATTTT. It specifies CASSPGTSEADTQYF.

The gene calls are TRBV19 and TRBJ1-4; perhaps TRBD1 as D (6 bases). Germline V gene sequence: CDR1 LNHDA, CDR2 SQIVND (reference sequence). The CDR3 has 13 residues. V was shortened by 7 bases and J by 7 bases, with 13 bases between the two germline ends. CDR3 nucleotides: TGTGCCAGTAAACCAGGGGTCTCTGAAAAACTGTTTTTT. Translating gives CASKPGVSEKLFF.